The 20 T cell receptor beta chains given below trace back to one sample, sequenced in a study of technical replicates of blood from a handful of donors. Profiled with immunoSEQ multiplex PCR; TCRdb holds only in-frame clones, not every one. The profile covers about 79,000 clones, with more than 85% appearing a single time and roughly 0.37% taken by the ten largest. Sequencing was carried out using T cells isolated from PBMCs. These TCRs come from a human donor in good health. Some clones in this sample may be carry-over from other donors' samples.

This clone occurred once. CDR3 sequence: CASSLERSAANEQFF. The CDR3 region has the DNA TGTGCCAGCAGCTTAGAGCGATCTGCGGCTAATGAGCAGTTCTTC. The chain uses TRBV11-2 and TRBJ2-1, with no clear D. The ends were cut back, 0 bases at V and 7 bases at J, with 13 bases in the middle. Per germline, CDR1 SGHAT and CDR2 FQNNGV. The CDR3 length is 15 residues.

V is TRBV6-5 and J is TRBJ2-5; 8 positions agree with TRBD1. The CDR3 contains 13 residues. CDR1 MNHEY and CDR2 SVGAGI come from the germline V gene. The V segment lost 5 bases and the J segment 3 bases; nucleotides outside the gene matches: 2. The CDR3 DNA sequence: TGTGCCAGCAGTACAGGGGGAGAAGAGACCCAGTACTTC. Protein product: CASSTGGEETQYF.

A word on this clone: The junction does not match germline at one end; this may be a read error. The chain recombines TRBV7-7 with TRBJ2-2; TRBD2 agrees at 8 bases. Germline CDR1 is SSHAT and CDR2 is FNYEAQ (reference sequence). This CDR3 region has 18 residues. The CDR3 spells CASSLGLAGLAAGGELFF. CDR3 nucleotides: TGTGCTAGCAGCTTAGGACTAGCTGGACTAGCCGCGGGCGGGGAGCTGTTTTTT.

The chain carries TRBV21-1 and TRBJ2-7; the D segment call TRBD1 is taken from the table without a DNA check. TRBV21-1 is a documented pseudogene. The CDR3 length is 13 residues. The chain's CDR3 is CARPGQGVYEQYF. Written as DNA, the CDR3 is TGTGCCAGACCGGGACAGGGGGTATACGAGCAGTACTTC.

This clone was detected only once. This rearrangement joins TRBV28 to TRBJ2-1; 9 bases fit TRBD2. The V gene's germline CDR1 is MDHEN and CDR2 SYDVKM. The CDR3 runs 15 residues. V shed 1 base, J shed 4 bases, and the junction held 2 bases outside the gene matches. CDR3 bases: TGTGCCAGCAGTTTATCTAGCGGGACGTACAATGAGCAGTTCTTC. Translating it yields CASSLSSGTYNEQFF.

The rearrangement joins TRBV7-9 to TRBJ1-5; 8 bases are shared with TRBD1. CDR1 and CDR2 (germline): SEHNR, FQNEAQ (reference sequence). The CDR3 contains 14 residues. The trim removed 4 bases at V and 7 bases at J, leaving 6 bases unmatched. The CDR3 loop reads CASSSGTGLQPQHF. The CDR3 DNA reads TGTGCCAGCAGCTCCGGGACAGGTCTACAGCCCCAGCATTTT.

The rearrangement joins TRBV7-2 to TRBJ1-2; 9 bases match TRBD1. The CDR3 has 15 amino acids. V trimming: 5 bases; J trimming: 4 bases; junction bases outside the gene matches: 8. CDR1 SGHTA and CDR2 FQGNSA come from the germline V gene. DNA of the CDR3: TGTGCCAGCAGCGCCCACAGGGGGCAGGGCTATGGCTACACCTTC. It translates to CASSAHRGQGYGYTF.

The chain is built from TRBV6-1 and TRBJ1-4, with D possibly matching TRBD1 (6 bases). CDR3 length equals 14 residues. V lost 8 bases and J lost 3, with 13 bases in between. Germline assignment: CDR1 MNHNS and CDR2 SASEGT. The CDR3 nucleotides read TGTGCCAGCCGGAACAGGGTCCCTAATGAAAAACTGTTTTTT. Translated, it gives CASRNRVPNEKLFF.

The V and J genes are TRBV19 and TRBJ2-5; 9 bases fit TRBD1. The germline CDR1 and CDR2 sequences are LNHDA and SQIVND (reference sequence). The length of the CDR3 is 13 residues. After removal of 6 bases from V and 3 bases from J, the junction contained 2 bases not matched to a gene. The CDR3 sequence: CASRRDREETQYF. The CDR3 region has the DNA TGTGCCAGTAGGAGGGACAGGGAAGAGACCCAGTACTTC.

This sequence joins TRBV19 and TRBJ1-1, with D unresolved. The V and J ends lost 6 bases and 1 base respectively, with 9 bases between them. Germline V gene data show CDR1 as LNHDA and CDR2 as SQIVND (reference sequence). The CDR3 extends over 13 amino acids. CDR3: CASRPPGNTEAFF. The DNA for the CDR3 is TGTGCCAGTAGACCCCCAGGGAACACTGAAGCTTTCTTT.

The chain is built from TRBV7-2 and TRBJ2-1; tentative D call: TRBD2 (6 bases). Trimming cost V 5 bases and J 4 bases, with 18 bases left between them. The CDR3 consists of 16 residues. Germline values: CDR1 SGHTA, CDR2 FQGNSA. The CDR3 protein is CASSPIRGIQYNEQFF. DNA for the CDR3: TGTGCCAGCAGCCCCATCCGGGGGATTCAATACAATGAGCAGTTCTTC.

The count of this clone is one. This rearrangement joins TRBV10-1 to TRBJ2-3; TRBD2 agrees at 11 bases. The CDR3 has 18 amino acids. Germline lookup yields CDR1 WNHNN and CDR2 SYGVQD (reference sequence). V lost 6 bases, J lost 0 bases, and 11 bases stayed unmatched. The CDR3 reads CASSRDRTSGPSTDTQYF. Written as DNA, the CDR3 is TGCGCCAGCAGCAGAGATCGGACTAGCGGGCCTAGCACAGATACGCAGTATTTT.

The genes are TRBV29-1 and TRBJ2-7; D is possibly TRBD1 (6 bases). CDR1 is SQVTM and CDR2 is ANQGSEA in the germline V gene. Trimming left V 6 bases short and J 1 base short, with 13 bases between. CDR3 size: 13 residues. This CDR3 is CSVDTGQSYEQYF. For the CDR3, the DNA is TGCAGCGTAGACACAGGACAGTCCTACGAGCAGTACTTC.

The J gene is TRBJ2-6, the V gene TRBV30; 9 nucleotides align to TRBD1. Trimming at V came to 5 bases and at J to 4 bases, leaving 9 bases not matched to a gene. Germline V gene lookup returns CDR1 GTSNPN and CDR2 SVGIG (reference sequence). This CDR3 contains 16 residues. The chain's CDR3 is CAWGRDRVPGANVLTF. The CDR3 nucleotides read TGTGCCTGGGGGCGGGACAGGGTTCCCGGGGCCAACGTCCTGACTTTC.

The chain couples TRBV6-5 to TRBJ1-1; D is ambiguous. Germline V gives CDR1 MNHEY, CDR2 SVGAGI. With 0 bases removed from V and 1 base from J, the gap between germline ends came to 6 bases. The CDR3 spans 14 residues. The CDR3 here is CASSYSRKNTEAFF. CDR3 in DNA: TGTGCCAGCAGTTACTCGAGGAAGAACACTGAAGCTTTCTTT.

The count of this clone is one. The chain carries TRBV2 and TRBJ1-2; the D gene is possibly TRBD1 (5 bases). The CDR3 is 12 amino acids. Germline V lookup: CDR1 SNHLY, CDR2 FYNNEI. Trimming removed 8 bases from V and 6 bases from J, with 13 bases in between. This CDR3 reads CASPTASHGYTF. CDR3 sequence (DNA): TGTGCCAGCCCGACAGCTTCTCATGGCTACACCTTC.

The CDR3 reads CASSVNPAGNYGYTF. Written as DNA, the CDR3 is TGTGCCAGCAGCGTAAACCCGGCAGGGAACTATGGCTACACCTTC. The rearrangement links TRBV9 to TRBJ1-2; TRBD1 is a possible D gene (5 bases). V was shortened by 1 base and J by 2 bases, with 12 bases between the two germline ends. The CDR3 runs to 15 residues. Per germline, CDR1 SGDLS and CDR2 YYNGEE.

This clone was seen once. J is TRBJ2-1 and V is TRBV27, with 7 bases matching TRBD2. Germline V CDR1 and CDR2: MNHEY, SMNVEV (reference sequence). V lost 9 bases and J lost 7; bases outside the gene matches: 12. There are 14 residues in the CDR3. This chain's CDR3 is CASTGTNRVNEQFF. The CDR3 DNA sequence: TGTGCCAGTACGGGGACTAACAGAGTAAATGAGCAGTTCTTC.

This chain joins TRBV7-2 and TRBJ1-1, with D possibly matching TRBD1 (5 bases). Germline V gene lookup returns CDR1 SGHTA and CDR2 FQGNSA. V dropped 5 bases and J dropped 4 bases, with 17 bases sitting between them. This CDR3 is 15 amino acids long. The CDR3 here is CASSPAGGGSTEAFF. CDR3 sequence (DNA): TGTGCCAGCAGCCCCGCTGGGGGGGGTTCCACTGAAGCTTTCTTT.

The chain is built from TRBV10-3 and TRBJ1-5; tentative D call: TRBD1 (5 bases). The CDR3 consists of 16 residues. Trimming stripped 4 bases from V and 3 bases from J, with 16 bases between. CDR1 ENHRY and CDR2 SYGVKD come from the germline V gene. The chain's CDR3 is CAISGGGTLSNQPQHF. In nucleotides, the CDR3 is TGTGCCATCAGTGGAGGAGGGACGCTCTCCAATCAGCCCCAGCATTTT.